These 22 T cell receptor beta chains originate from one sample sequenced in a study of T cell repertoires in cytomegalovirus infection (dated by TCRdb to 2018 to 2020). Instrument on record: Illumina HiSeq 1500. TCRdb ran its own pipeline on the public reads, namely fastp trimming at Q25 and MiXCR clone calling, and kept in-frame beta chains. Merged by CDR3 protein, the rows form single entries marked with the most common genes and DNA. The sample table records some 300,000 distinct CDR3 sequences; 9.6% of these occur just once. The ten largest clones capture around 2.4% of the sample. The source material was PBMCs. Receptor source: a human donor in good health (CMV status not recorded). Some clones in this sample may be carry-over from other donors' samples.

The rearrangement uses TRBV5-1 and TRBJ1-2, with D maybe TRBD1 (6 bases). Trimming removed 0 bases from V and 6 bases from J, with 9 bases in between. The length of the CDR3 is 13 residues. Germline V gives CDR1 SGHRS, CDR2 YFSETQ. Here the CDR3 DNA reads TGCGCCAGCAGCTTGGCACAGGGCGATGGCTACACCTTC. Translation: CASSLAQGDGYTF. The whole variable domain, filled in from reference TRBV5-1 and TRBJ1-2, reads KAGVTQTPRYLIKTRGQQVTLSCSPISGHRSVSWYQQTPGQGLQFLFEYFSETQRNKGNFPGRFSGRQFSNSRSEMNVSTLELGDSALYLCASSLAQGDGYTFGSGTRLTVV.

This clonotype came up many times. V usage is TRBV7-6 and J usage is TRBJ1-2; no reliable D call. Trimming cost V 1 base and J 2 bases, with 17 bases left between them. Germline lookup yields CDR1 SGHVS and CDR2 FNYEAQ. The CDR3 length is 17 residues. The chain's CDR3 is CASSLDESIYGNYGYTF. The DNA for the CDR3 is TGTGCCAGCAGCTTAGATGAATCTATATACGGGAACTATGGCTACACCTTC.

DNA for the CDR3: TGCAGTGCTAGGTCAGGGGGGAGAGCTAACTATGGCTACACCTTC. It encodes CSARSGGRANYGYTF. The chain carries TRBV20-1 and TRBJ1-2, with 7 nucleotides matching TRBD1. Germline V gives CDR1 DFQATT, CDR2 SNEGSKA (reference sequence). Trimming cost V 3 bases and J 0 bases; bases outside gene matches: 7. The CDR3 spans 15 residues.

In its sample, this clonotype was seen many times. J is TRBJ2-6 and V is TRBV14; D is perhaps TRBD2 (5 bases). V gave up 4 bases and J gave up 4 bases, with 11 bases separating them. Germline CDR1 SGHDN, CDR2 FVKESK. There are 15 residues in the CDR3. CDR3 region: CASSLLGSGANVLTF. As DNA, the CDR3 is TGTGCCAGCAGCCTTTTAGGGAGCGGGGCCAACGTCCTGACTTTC.

This clonotype was picked up many times. This chain links TRBV20-1 with TRBJ2-7, with 11 bases fitting TRBD2. After removal of 3 bases from V and 3 bases from J, the junction contained 13 bases not matched to a gene. Germline V lookup: CDR1 DFQATT, CDR2 SNEGSKA (reference sequence). This CDR3 contains 17 residues. CDR3 in DNA: TGCAGTGCTAGGGGCAGGGTAGCGGGGGGGACCTTCTACGAGCAGTACGTC. Translated, it gives CSARGRVAGGTFYEQYV.

In this sample, this clonotype turned up many times. V is TRBV7-2 and J is TRBJ2-4; D possibly corresponds to TRBD2 (7 bases). Germline V gene lookup returns CDR1 SGHTA and CDR2 FQGNSA. This CDR3 region has 16 residues. V lost 5 bases, J lost 7 bases, and 21 bases lay in between. The CDR3 region is CASSLSAGAGGNIQYF. The CDR3 DNA follows: TGTGCCAGCAGCCTCTCGGCGGGGGCCGGGGGTAACATTCAGTACTTC.

The table lists this clonotype with many counts. The chain employs TRBV7-2 and TRBJ2-4; D ambiguous. Germline V gene data show CDR1 as SGHTA and CDR2 as FQGNSA. V lost 2 bases and J 0 bases, leaving 11 bases between the germline ends. CDR3 length equals 16 residues. This CDR3 reads CASSLNPGLAKNIQYF. CDR3 nucleotides: TGTGCCAGCAGCTTAAACCCGGGCCTAGCCAAAAACATTCAGTACTTC.

In this sample, this clonotype turned up many times. V and J are TRBV7-9 and TRBJ1-6; 8 bases match TRBD1. Trimming at V came to 11 bases and at J to 6 bases, leaving 3 bases not matched to a gene. The CDR3 runs to 12 residues. Germline assignment: CDR1 SEHNR and CDR2 FQNEAQ (reference sequence). CDR3 amino acids: CAGTGGNSPLHF. The CDR3 DNA sequence: TGTGCCGGGACAGGCGGTAATTCACCCCTCCACTTT.

This chain links TRBV5-4 with TRBJ1-5; D not certain. The CDR3 consists of 15 residues. Trimming removed 0 bases at V and 6 bases at J, with 13 bases between. Germline V gives CDR1 SGHNT, CDR2 YYREEE (reference sequence). CDR3 sequence reads: CASSLDGYRGQPQHF. Here the CDR3 DNA reads TGTGCCAGCAGCTTGGACGGTTATCGAGGTCAGCCCCAGCATTTT.

The genes are TRBV6-2 or TRBV6-3 and TRBJ2-5; D is undetermined. The V gene lost 2 bases and the J gene lost 6 bases, with 16 bases spanning the gap. Germline CDR1 reads MNHEY; CDR2 reads SVGEGT. This CDR3 region has 15 residues. This CDR3 is CASSYPQLVPKTQYF. CDR3 DNA: TGTGCCAGCAGTTACCCCCAGTTGGTCCCCAAGACCCAGTACTTC.

This clonotype has at least ten counts. The chain is built from TRBV20-1 and TRBJ2-3; D gene ambiguous. The CDR3 is 14 residues long. Germline loops: CDR1 DFQATT, CDR2 SNEGSKA (reference sequence). The V gene lost 8 bases and the J gene lost 2 bases, with 17 bases spanning the gap. CDR3: CSLQTLRDTDTQYF. The CDR3 DNA follows: TGCAGTCTCCAGACCCTAAGGGACACAGATACGCAGTATTTT.

This clonotype was counted ten times or more. The rearrangement links TRBV28 to TRBJ2-5; 7 positions agree with TRBD1. Germline values: CDR1 MDHEN, CDR2 SYDVKM. The J segment lost 3 bases and the V segment lost 3 bases, leaving 1 base of the junction unmatched. This CDR3 spans 13 amino acids. Written as DNA, the CDR3 is TGTGCCAGCAGTTTTCAGGGGGAAGAGACCCAGTACTTC. Protein product: CASSFQGEETQYF.

This clonotype showed up many times. The rearrangement joins TRBV28 to TRBJ2-6, with D possibly matching TRBD1 (6 bases). Per germline, CDR1 MDHEN and CDR2 SYDVKM. The CDR3 covers 16 residues. With 8 bases removed from V and 4 bases from J, the gap between germline ends came to 18 bases. CDR3 DNA: TGTGCCAGCGGCCGACCAGGGGTGAGCGGGGCCAACGTCCTGACTTTC. Protein: CASGRPGVSGANVLTF.

This clonotype was observed at least ten times. The chain couples TRBV20-1 to TRBJ2-1, with 8 bases fitting TRBD2. The CDR3 spans 13 residues. CDR1 and CDR2 (germline): DFQATT, SNEGSKA (reference sequence). With V trimmed by 6 bases and J by 5 bases, 6 bases remained unmatched. CDR3 nucleotides: TGCAGTGCGGGGTCTAGCGGGCACAATGAGCAGTTCTTC. Translating gives CSAGSSGHNEQFF.

This clonotype has ten or more counts. The CDR3 loop is CASSRTSQGDTEAFF. CDR3 in DNA: TGTGCCAGCAGCCGAACCTCCCAGGGGGACACTGAAGCTTTCTTT. The chain uses TRBV7-9 and TRBJ1-1, with 7 bases lining up with TRBD1. Trimming cost V 5 bases and J 3 bases; bases outside gene matches: 9. Germline values: CDR1 SEHNR, CDR2 FQNEAQ (reference sequence). The CDR3 sequence is 15 residues long.

This clonotype was found a few times. V and J are TRBV28 and TRBJ2-3; D remains ambiguous. CDR3 length: 18 residues. Germline V CDR1 and CDR2: MDHEN, SYDVKM. V was trimmed by 1 base and J by 0 bases, leaving 17 bases between them. CDR3 in amino acids: CASSLLKENSTSTDTQYF. In DNA form, the CDR3 reads TGTGCCAGCAGTTTATTAAAGGAAAACTCTACTAGCACAGATACGCAGTATTTT.

In this sample, this clonotype turned up many times. The V gene is TRBV7-2, the J gene TRBJ1-2, with D unresolved. Trimming cost V 7 bases and J 3 bases, with 18 bases left between them. Germline loops: CDR1 SGHTA, CDR2 FQGNSA. The CDR3 is 15 residues long. DNA for the CDR3: TGTGCCAGCACCAAGCCTAGAATCGGGGACTATGGCTACACCTTC. Its protein is CASTKPRIGDYGYTF.

In its sample, this clonotype was seen many times. V and J are TRBV5-1 and TRBJ1-5; D call uncertain. This CDR3 is 14 amino acids long. Trimming took off 0 bases at V and 2 bases at J, with 6 bases between the two ends. Germline CDR1 and CDR2: SGHRS and YFSETQ. The CDR3 coding sequence is TGCGCCAGCAGCTTGGAGGGTGGCAATCAGCCCCAGCATTTT. Protein sequence: CASSLEGGNQPQHF. Full variable domain (remainder filled in from reference TRBV5-1 and TRBJ1-5): KAGVTQTPRYLIKTRGQQVTLSCSPISGHRSVSWYQQTPGQGLQFLFEYFSETQRNKGNFPGRFSGRQFSNSRSEMNVSTLELGDSALYLCASSLEGGNQPQHFGDGTRLSIL.

This clonotype appeared many times. J is TRBJ1-1 and V is TRBV18, with no clear D. This CDR3 has 13 residues. The germline gives CDR1 KGHSH, CDR2 LQKENI. V dropped 2 bases and J dropped 1 base, with 5 bases sitting between them. The CDR3 DNA sequence: TGTGCCAGCTCACCATTGGAGAACACTGAAGCTTTCTTT. Translating gives CASSPLENTEAFF.

The gene calls are TRBV29-1 and TRBJ1-1; D is ambiguous. V was pared by 5 bases and J by 0 bases, with 19 bases between. CDR3 length equals 16 residues. CDR1 is SQVTM, CDR2 ANQGSEA, per germline. CDR3: CSVYPTRPLMNTEAFF. The CDR3 nucleotides read TGCAGCGTTTATCCCACACGTCCTCTTATGAACACTGAAGCTTTCTTT.

J is TRBJ2-4 and V is TRBV13; 7 bases line up with TRBD1. V lost 3 bases and J lost 8; bases outside the gene matches: 10. The CDR3 runs to 15 residues. CDR1 is PRHDT and CDR2 is FYEKMQ in the germline V gene (reference sequence). CDR3 sequence: CASSLRQGRGDIQYF. The CDR3 region has the DNA TGTGCCAGCAGCTTGAGACAGGGCAGGGGAGACATTCAGTACTTC.

This clonotype was observed many times. The chain recombines TRBV7-2 with TRBJ2-5, with D possibly TRBD2 on 5 matching bases. Germline loops: CDR1 SGHTA, CDR2 FQGNSA. The CDR3 spans 9 residues. Trimming removed 10 bases from V and 5 bases from J, with 5 bases in between. The CDR3 sequence is CATGETQYF. The DNA for the CDR3 is TGTGCCACGGGGGAGACCCAGTACTTC.